The 16 T cell receptor beta chains below come from one sample, sequenced in a study of T cell repertoires in cytomegalovirus infection. These receptors lack a known antigen. Using its own MiXCR run on the reads, TCRdb lists one record per CDR3 protein. The table has about 130,000 distinct CDR3 sequences, 24% seen once. Input material: PBMCs, sequenced either directly or after in vitro stimulation (not recorded which). These receptors all stem from a human donor in good health (CMV status not recorded). Some clones in this sample may be carry-over from other donors' samples.

This clonotype was recorded many times. The rearrangement links TRBV12-3 or TRBV12-4 to TRBJ2-1, with 8 bases lining up with TRBD2. V was pared by 2 bases and J by 7 bases, with 7 bases of the junction left unmatched. The CDR3 totals 15 residues. CDR3 residues: CASSLYGRAENEQFF. For the CDR3, the DNA is TGTGCCAGCAGTTTATACGGGAGGGCCGAGAATGAGCAGTTCTTC.

The genes are TRBV7-2 and TRBJ2-1; D gene ambiguous. Trimming pared 2 bases from V and 3 bases from J, leaving 17 bases between. The CDR3 contains 17 residues. The germline gives CDR1 SGHTA, CDR2 FQGNSA. The CDR3 DNA is TGTGCCAGCAGCTTACGGAGAATCCCTTACCTCTACAATGAGCAGTTCTTC. Its translation is CASSLRRIPYLYNEQFF.

The sample holds many counts of this clonotype. The chain uses TRBV7-2 and TRBJ2-7; D unresolved. Germline loops: CDR1 SGHTA, CDR2 FQGNSA. Trimming shortened V by 1 base and J by 0 bases, and 4 bases separated the two germline ends. This CDR3 has 13 residues. This chain's CDR3 is CASSLVSSYEQYV. As DNA, the CDR3 is TGTGCCAGCAGCTTAGTAAGCTCCTACGAGCAGTACGTC.

About this clonotype itself: The junction shows a germline mismatch at one end, possibly a read error. V is TRBV7-2 and J is TRBJ2-7; possibly TRBD2 for D (5 bases). CDR3 length: 13 amino acids. Germline values: CDR1 SGHTA, CDR2 FQGNSA. The CDR3: CASSLARVREQYF. CDR3 DNA: TGTGCCAGCAGCCTAGCACGGGTTAGGGAGCAGTACTTC.

The chain carries TRBV20-1 and TRBJ2-3; D unresolved. The CDR3 loop spans 15 amino acids. V was trimmed by 0 bases and J by 1 base, leaving 11 bases between them. Germline lookup yields CDR1 DFQATT and CDR2 SNEGSKA (reference sequence). CDR3: CSARDPRRGTDTQYF. The CDR3 DNA follows: TGCAGTGCTAGAGATCCGAGAAGGGGCACAGATACGCAGTATTTT.

This chain uses TRBV7-2 with TRBJ2-5; TRBD1 is a possible D gene (5 bases). The CDR3 contains 14 residues. CDR1 is SGHTA and CDR2 is FQGNSA in the germline V gene. The V end lost 5 bases, the J end lost 1 base, and 11 bases lay between the germline ends. The CDR3 DNA reads as TGTGCCAGCAGCCCTGGACAATTCCAAGAGACCCAGTACTTC. This encodes CASSPGQFQETQYF.

The table lists this clonotype with many counts. This rearrangement joins TRBV11-1 to TRBJ2-5; the match to TRBD1 covers 7 bases. Germline CDR1 is SGHAT and CDR2 is FQDESV (reference sequence). The CDR3 covers 15 residues. V was clipped by 4 bases and J by 6 bases; unmatched bases: 11. This CDR3 reads CASSSRTGTYQTQYF. The CDR3 region has the DNA TGTGCCAGCAGCTCCCGGACAGGAACCTACCAGACCCAGTACTTC. The full variable domain, rest sourced from reference TRBV11-1 and TRBJ2-5, is EAEVAQSPRYKITEKSQAVAFWCDPISGHATLYWYRQILGQGPELLVQFQDESVVDDSQLPKDRFSAERLKGVDSTLKIQPAELGDSAMYLCASSSRTGTYQTQYFGPGTRLLVL.

This clonotype was recorded a few times. This rearrangement joins TRBV7-2 to TRBJ1-5; D gene unclear. CDR1 is SGHTA and CDR2 is FQGNSA in the germline V gene. V lost 0 bases to trimming and J lost 0 bases, with 3 bases between them. The CDR3 runs to 14 residues. CDR3 bases: TGTGCCAGCAGCTTAGCGGATAGCAATCAGCCCCAGCATTTT. It codes for CASSLADSNQPQHF. Full variable domain (outside the CDR3, taken from reference TRBV7-2 and TRBJ1-5): GAGVSQSPSNKVTEKGKDVELRCDPISGHTALYWYRQSLGQGLEFLIYFQGNSAPDKSGLPSDRFSAERTGGSVSTLTIQRTQQEDSAVYLCASSLADSNQPQHFGDGTRLSIL.

The table lists this clonotype with many counts. The chain recombines TRBV10-2 with TRBJ1-1; D gene unclear. This CDR3 contains 14 residues. Trimming left V 4 bases short and J 5 bases short, with 14 bases between. CDR1 and CDR2 from the germline V gene are WSHSY and SAAADI. As DNA, the CDR3 is TGCGCCAGCAGTGTGTTGCACCAGCGGACTGAAGCTTTCTTT. It yields the protein CASSVLHQRTEAFF.

In this sample, this clonotype turned up a few times. The rearrangement uses TRBV7-8 and TRBJ1-1; TRBD1 agrees at 8 bases. J was trimmed by 1 base and V by 4 bases; bases with no gene match: 8. CDR3 size: 16 residues. Germline V gives CDR1 SGHVS, CDR2 FQNEAQ. Here the CDR3 reads CASSWGSGTGNTEAFF. The CDR3 nucleotides read TGTGCCAGCAGCTGGGGCTCCGGGACAGGGAACACTGAAGCTTTCTTT.

The CDR3 nucleotides read TGTGCCAGCAGCTTCTCCCTGATTGCCTACGAGCAGTACTTC. This encodes CASSFSLIAYEQYF. The J gene is TRBJ2-7, the V gene TRBV7-2, with D hard to call. Deletions cut 3 bases from V and 2 bases from J, with 11 bases between. Germline V gives CDR1 SGHTA, CDR2 FQGNSA. This CDR3 has 14 residues.

This clonotype has at least ten counts. CDR3 residues: CASRVSRGDSGNTIYF. The CDR3 DNA reads as TGTGCCAGCAGGGTTAGTCGGGGGGACTCTGGAAACACCATATATTTT. The rearrangement uses TRBV28 and TRBJ1-3; D might be TRBD1 (5 bases). Germline V CDR1 and CDR2: MDHEN, SYDVKM. V gave up 6 bases and J gave up 0 bases, with 15 bases separating them. The CDR3 spans 16 residues.

This clonotype was recorded many times. V is TRBV29-1 and J is TRBJ2-2; D remains unclear. Trimming pared 3 bases from V and 4 bases from J, leaving 3 bases between. Germline values: CDR1 SQVTM, CDR2 ANQGSEA. The CDR3 is made up of 11 amino acids. The CDR3 nucleotides read TGCAGCGTTGAGCTCACCGGGGAGCTGTTTTTT. This codes for CSVELTGELFF.

This chain links TRBV14 with TRBJ1-1; D call uncertain. The CDR3 sequence is 14 residues long. V lost 6 bases to trimming and J lost 5 bases, with 16 bases between them. Germline V lookup: CDR1 SGHDN, CDR2 FVKESK. This CDR3 reads CASSGRGSGTEAFF. CDR3 coding DNA: TGTGCCAGCAGTGGTCGCGGTTCGGGGACTGAAGCTTTCTTT.

This clonotype was counted between two and nine times. The rearrangement joins TRBV12-3 or TRBV12-4 to TRBJ2-7; weak D call: TRBD2 (6 bases). V was trimmed by 5 bases and J by 4 bases, leaving 15 bases between them. The length of the CDR3 is 14 residues. This CDR3 is CASSPGDWLYEQYF. The CDR3 DNA follows: TGTGCCAGCAGTCCCGGGGACTGGTTATACGAGCAGTACTTC.

This clonotype was observed a handful of times. The J gene is TRBJ2-7, the V gene TRBV6-2 or TRBV6-3; 7 positions agree with TRBD1. Germline V gene data show CDR1 as MNHEY and CDR2 as SVGEGT. V shed 8 bases and J 7 bases; nucleotides not matched to a gene: 17. The CDR3 spans 15 residues. Written as DNA, the CDR3 is TGTGCCAGCGGAGAGACAGGGTTAATTTCGGGAGAGCAGTACGTC. Amino acid sequence: CASGETGLISGEQYV.